These T cell receptor beta chains were read from a single sample in a study of cytomegalovirus exposure and HLA in healthy donors. The method was immunoSEQ multiplex PCR; TCRdb's version includes in-frame clones alone and lacks a portion of them. This sample has about 120,000 clones, with about three quarters found just once. The source material was PBMCs. These receptor sequences come from a woman aged 55-69 years in good health and CMV-seropositive. Both conserved end residues are part of each CDR3. D genes are given only for firm matches. Clone size is stated in some rows and not others, as once, few, many or a class when expanded.

CASSRQGWDTGELFF TGTGCCAGTAGCCGACAGGGTTGGGACACCGGGGAGCTGTTTTTT - TRBJ2-2 TRBV19 TRBD1
CASSEGGAGNTIYF TGTGCCAGCAGTGAAGGGGGCGCTGGAAACACCATATATTTT - TRBJ1-3 TRBV2 -
CASSFSSGMAYEQYF TGTGCCAGCAGCTTCTCTAGCGGGATGGCGTACGAGCAGTACTTC - TRBJ2-7 TRBV9 TRBD2
CASSRRGVYEQYF TGTGCCAGCAGCCGGCGGGGGGTCTACGAGCAGTACTTC once TRBJ2-7 TRBV7-9 TRBD2
CASSSLRAGGQETQYF TGTGCCAGCAGCTCCCTTAGGGCGGGAGGTCAAGAGACCCAGTACTTC - TRBJ2-5 TRBV4-2 TRBD2
CASSETSGRVTGELFF TGTGCCAGCAGTGAGACTAGCGGGAGGGTCACCGGGGAGCTGTTTTTT - TRBJ2-2 TRBV2 TRBD2
CASSLGQGSRNEQFF TGTGCCAGCAGCTTGGGACAGGGATCAAGGAATGAGCAGTTCTTC few TRBJ2-1 TRBV5-5 TRBD1
CASSLDRGTGELFF TGCGCCAGCAGCTTGGACAGGGGGACCGGGGAGCTGTTTTTT - TRBJ2-2 TRBV5-1 TRBD1
CASSFDWGAYEQYF TGTGCCAGCAGTTTCGACTGGGGGGCCTACGAGCAGTACTTC once TRBJ2-7 TRBV6-5 -
CASSGGLLLYEQYF TGTGCCAGCAGTGGGGGACTACTGCTCTACGAGCAGTACTTC - TRBJ2-7 TRBV6-1 TRBD2
CSGWGGGGYTF TGCAGCGGATGGGGGGGCGGCGGCTACACCTTC - TRBJ1-2 TRBV29-1 -
CASSLGQASSYNSPLHF TGTGCCAGCAGCCTGGGGCAGGCGAGCTCCTATAATTCACCCCTCCACTTT - TRBJ1-6 TRBV7-9 -
CASSPTVLAKNIQYF TGTGCCAGCAGCCCGACAGTCCTAGCCAAAAACATTCAGTACTTC - TRBJ2-4 TRBV7-3 -
CASSFSWLARKEAFF TGTGCCAGCAGCTTTAGTTGGCTCGCGAGGAAAGAAGCTTTCTTT once TRBJ1-1 TRBV11-2 -
CSVFAGGNVAKNIQYF TGCAGCGTTTTCGCGGGAGGGAACGTAGCCAAAAACATTCAGTACTTC - TRBJ2-4 TRBV29-1 TRBD2
CASSSYRGGYTF TGTGCCAGCAGCTCATACAGGGGTGGCTACACCTTC - TRBJ1-2 TRBV7-9 TRBD1
CSSSTAGGDIQYF TGTTCCAGCAGCACGGCCGGCGGGGACATTCAGTACTTC - TRBJ2-4 TRBV7-9 -
CASSPQGGVTEAFF TGTGCCAGCAGCCCACAGGGGGGTGTCACTGAAGCTTTCTTT once TRBJ1-1 TRBV7-3 TRBD1
CASSQGHGANVLTF TGCGCCAGCAGCCAAGGTCATGGGGCCAACGTCCTGACTTTC few TRBJ2-6 TRBV4-1 -
CASSQDMTNEQFF TGTGCTAGCAGCCAGGACATGACTAATGAGCAGTTCTTC - TRBJ2-1 TRBV7-7 -
CASSFRSSGRSWSAGELFF TGTGCCAGCAGCTTCAGGTCTAGCGGGAGGTCATGGTCTGCCGGGGAGCTGTTTTTT - TRBJ2-2 TRBV5-8 TRBD2
CASGPGGTEAFF TGTGCTAGTGGTCCGGGGGGCACTGAAGCTTTCTTT - TRBJ1-1 TRBV12-5 -
CASSLGLSAQHF TGTGCCAGCAGCTTAGGGTTATCAGCCCAGCATTTT few TRBJ1-5 TRBV7-9 -
CASSPQTGVYNEQFF TGTGCCAGCAGCCCTCAAACGGGAGTGTACAATGAGCAGTTCTTC - TRBJ2-1 TRBV4-2 -
CASSQGLQVTNTEAFF TGCGCCAGCAGCCAAGGCTTACAGGTTACGAACACTGAAGCTTTCTTT - TRBJ1-1 TRBV4-1 -
CASSPDRGPVYGYTF TGTGCCAGCTCACCGGACAGGGGGCCTGTCTATGGCTACACCTTC - TRBJ1-2 TRBV18 TRBD1
CASSFSGQGAIEQYF TGTGCCAGCAGCTTTTCGGGACAGGGGGCGATCGAGCAGTACTTC - TRBJ2-7 TRBV7-9 TRBD1
CASSRGGLAGWGSYNEQFF TGTGCCAGCAGCAGAGGGGGCCTAGCGGGATGGGGCTCCTACAATGAGCAGTTCTTC few TRBJ2-1 TRBV11-3 TRBD2
CSVYPRSFNYGYTF TGCAGCGTCTACCCGAGGAGTTTTAACTATGGCTACACCTTC - TRBJ1-2 TRBV29-1 -
CASSVVGTVSYNEQFF TGTGCCAGCAGCGTAGTGGGGACAGTTTCCTACAATGAGCAGTTCTTC - TRBJ2-1 TRBV9 TRBD1
CASSQRTYNEQFF TGTGCCAGCAGCCAGCGGACCTACAATGAGCAGTTCTTC - TRBJ2-1 TRBV7-6 -
CAISDSVSYQETQYF TGTGCCATCAGTGACAGCGTATCGTACCAAGAGACCCAGTACTTC - TRBJ2-5 TRBV10-3 -
CASSLGLANEQYF TGTGCCAGCTCACTCGGACTAGCCAACGAGCAGTACTTC - TRBJ2-7 TRBV18 TRBD2
CASSRAAGVTYEQYF TGTGCCAGCAGCCGAGCGGCGGGAGTAACCTACGAGCAGTACTTC - TRBJ2-7 TRBV7-3 TRBD2
CASRITGGIGGELFF TGTGCCAGCAGGATAACAGGGGGCATCGGCGGGGAGCTGTTTTTT - TRBJ2-2 TRBV13 TRBD1
CASSIDAGYEQYF TGTGCCAGTAGTATAGATGCGGGATACGAGCAGTACTTC - TRBJ2-7 TRBV19 -
CASSLVGLAESYEQYF TGTGCCAGCAGTTTAGTTGGACTAGCGGAGAGCTACGAGCAGTACTTC - TRBJ2-7 TRBV28 TRBD2
CASRGTGGTGELFF TGTGCCAGCAGGGGGACAGGGGGCACCGGGGAGCTGTTTTTT - TRBJ2-2 TRBV2 TRBD1
CASSLRGASGANVLTF TGCGCCAGCAGTCTCCGTGGAGCCTCTGGGGCCAACGTCCTGACTTTC - TRBJ2-6 TRBV4-1 -
CASSMGQLYGYTF TGTGCCAGTAGTATGGGCCAGCTCTATGGCTACACCTTC - TRBJ1-2 TRBV19 -
CASSRFYGNTEAFF TGTGCCAGTAGCCGTTTTTACGGGAACACTGAAGCTTTCTTT - TRBJ1-1 TRBV19 -
CASSGDDLPGLAGLYEQFF TGTGCCAGCAGCGGGGACGATCTACCGGGACTAGCGGGACTCTATGAGCAGTTCTTC - TRBJ2-1 TRBV9 TRBD2
CAWSTGNNEKLFF TGTGCCTGGTCGACAGGGAATAATGAAAAACTGTTTTTT - TRBJ1-4 TRBV30 TRBD1
CASRSHPVGGPGDEQYF TGCGCCAGCCGATCCCATCCGGTCGGGGGGCCAGGCGACGAGCAGTACTTC - TRBJ2-7 TRBV10-1 -
CAWSVSGGYTF TGTGCCTGGAGTGTATCGGGTGGCTACACCTTC - TRBJ1-2 TRBV30 -
CASSRGWSANNEQFF TGTGCCAGCAGCCGCGGGTGGAGTGCGAACAATGAGCAGTTCTTC - TRBJ2-1 TRBV7-6 -
CASSSGQGASFSEAFF TGTGCCAGCAGCTCGGGACAGGGGGCTTCGTTTTCTGAAGCTTTCTTT - TRBJ1-1 TRBV5-4 TRBD1
CASSLGTSGSEQYF TGCGCCAGCAGCTTGGGAACTAGCGGGAGCGAGCAGTACTTC - TRBJ2-7 TRBV5-1 TRBD2
CASSKDHRLWGQVLLQDSNQPQHF TGTGCCAGCAGCAAAGATCATCGGCTGTGGGGGCAGGTCCTCCTACAGGACAGCAATCAGCCCCAGCATTTT - TRBJ1-5 TRBV21-1 -
CASSLISGRGGEKLFF TGTGCCAGCAGCTTAATTTCGGGGCGGGGAGGTGAAAAACTGTTTTTT - TRBJ1-4 TRBV7-3 -
CASSPPAGGDYNEQFF TGTGCCAGCTCACCACCTGCGGGGGGAGATTACAATGAGCAGTTCTTC - TRBJ2-1 TRBV18 TRBD2
CASSLARTGNTEAFF TGTGCCAGCAGCTTGGCCCGGACAGGGAACACTGAAGCTTTCTTT - TRBJ1-1 TRBV5-4 TRBD1
CASSYLGQGDTEAFF TGTGCCAGCAGTTACCTGGGACAGGGGGACACTGAAGCTTTCTTT - TRBJ1-1 TRBV6-5 TRBD1